The present entry profiles one T cell receptor (beta chain) with its context. Its antigen specificity is not known. No base quality information exists; no much larger clone differs at one position. Libraries were prepared through the immunoSEQ multiplex PCR assay. The table comes from immuneACCESS by way of TCRdb, which keeps in-frame sequences with V and J called. Part of the clones is missing from these tables; in studies checked, under half for an unresolved V gene and the rest for unknown reasons. For this sample there are about 74,000 clones; over 90% appear just once. The ten largest account for 0.2% to 0.3% of the sample. The sample comes from a study of technical replicates of blood from a few donors (dated by TCRdb to the late 2010s). CDR3 length: 11 amino acids, cysteine to phenylalanine. Of the read, only the CDR3 DNA is kept; its 33 bases are in frame from base 1. V and J are truncated by 8 bases and 5 bases respectively, leaving an intervening sequence of 10 bases. The germline V gene (reference sequence) specifies MNHNY as CDR1 and SVGAGI as CDR2.

Material for sequencing was T cells isolated from PBMCs. The chain is made from TRBV6-6 and TRBJ2-7, and perhaps TRBD2 as D gene, on 7 matching bases. The TCR was taken from a human donor in good health. For the CDR3, the sequence is CASQGGDEQYF. The nucleotide sequence is given as TGTGCCAGCCAAGGGGGGGACGAGCAGTACTTC.